These 25 T cell receptor beta chains share one sample of origin, sequenced in a study of metastatic and nonmetastatic thyroid tumors. With MiXCR, TCRdb reprocessed the PCR reads. Of 30,000 to 35,000 clones listed, 20% to 25% are singletons. No treatment had been given to any patient before thyroid surgery. Sample: tumor tissue. Source of these receptors: a male donor with papillary thyroid cancer or a benign thyroid nodule (not recorded which). Some clones in this sample may be carry-over from other donors' samples.

In its sample, this clone was seen many times. J is TRBJ2-2 and V is TRBV19; 8 nucleotides line up with TRBD2. The CDR3 is made up of 14 amino acids. Germline loops: CDR1 LNHDA, CDR2 SQIVND (reference sequence). The ends lost 6 bases at V and 3 bases at J; junction bases unmatched: 3. As DNA, the CDR3 is TGTGCCAGTAGCGGACTAGCTCACACCGGGGAGCTGTTTTTT. Protein product: CASSGLAHTGELFF.

The chain carries TRBV18 and TRBJ2-7; D may be TRBD1 or TRBD2 (6 bases each). The CDR3 has 14 amino acids. Trimming stripped 4 bases from V and 2 bases from J, with 12 bases between. Germline CDR1 and CDR2: KGHSH and LQKENI. The CDR3 sequence: CASSRGAQTYEQYF. The CDR3 coding sequence is TGTGCCAGCTCACGGGGGGCGCAAACCTACGAGCAGTACTTC.

The table lists this clone with many counts. The chain employs TRBV5-1 and TRBJ2-7, with TRBD1 matching 7 bases. The germline gives CDR1 SGHRS, CDR2 YFSETQ. The length of the CDR3 is 14 residues. V was clipped by 4 bases and J by 3 bases; unmatched bases: 7. The CDR3 sequence: CASSVDRDRYEQYF. In DNA, the CDR3 is TGCGCCAGCAGCGTTGACAGGGATCGCTACGAGCAGTACTTC.

This clone has a handful of counts. The chain recombines TRBV10-3 with TRBJ2-1; the match to TRBD1 covers 8 bases. CDR3 length: 15 amino acids. J gave up 5 bases and V 5 bases, and 8 bases lay outside the gene matches. Germline V CDR1 and CDR2: ENHRY, SYGVKD. This CDR3 reads CAISSRSGGHNEQFF. CDR3 bases: TGTGCCATCAGTTCCCGGTCAGGGGGCCACAATGAGCAGTTCTTC.

This clone was seen repeatedly, ten times or more. V is TRBV20-1 and J is TRBJ2-7, with TRBD2 identical over 11 bases. The CDR3 runs to 15 residues. Germline CDR1 and CDR2: DFQATT and SNEGSKA (reference sequence). V lost 4 bases to trimming and J lost 4 bases; unmatched junction nucleotides: 9. This CDR3 is CSANGLAGVGYEQYF. For the CDR3, the DNA is TGCAGTGCTAACGGACTAGCGGGCGTGGGATACGAGCAGTACTTC.

At least ten counts were recorded for this clone. J is TRBJ1-3 and V is TRBV12-3 or TRBV12-4; D gene unclear. V was trimmed by 1 base and J by 2 bases, leaving 3 bases between them. The CDR3 runs to 13 residues. Here the CDR3 reads CASSLVPGNTIYF. The CDR3, as DNA: TGTGCCAGCAGTTTAGTTCCTGGAAACACCATATATTTT.

As for this clone: A much larger clone differs by one base, so this may be a read error. V and J are TRBV5-6 and TRBJ2-7; D might be TRBD1 or TRBD2, each matching 5 bases. Trimming pared 3 bases from V and 0 bases from J, leaving 16 bases between. The CDR3 totals 16 residues. In germline, CDR1 is SGHDT, CDR2 YYEEEE. CDR3 sequence: CASSSTGTVSSYEQYF. Here the CDR3 DNA reads TGTGCCAGCAGCTCGACCGGGACCGTTAGCTCCTACGAGCAGTACTTC.

In this sample, this clone turned up many times. The rearrangement joins TRBV4-3 to TRBJ1-4, with 10 positions matching TRBD1. CDR1 and CDR2 (germline): LGHNA, YSLEER. This CDR3 is built from 16 residues. After removal of 4 bases from V and 1 base from J, the junction contained 3 bases not matched to a gene. DNA for the CDR3: TGCGCCAGCAGCCGCGACAGGGGGCGAACTAATGAAAAACTGTTTTTT. This sequence encodes CASSRDRGRTNEKLFF.

This clone was observed a few times. V is TRBV11-2 and J is TRBJ2-7; 10 positions match TRBD2. J was trimmed by 6 bases and V by 5 bases; bases with no gene match: 10. From germline, CDR1 is SGHAT and CDR2 FQNNGV. The CDR3 runs 15 residues. The CDR3 region is CASSPSAGGPVEQYF. The CDR3 DNA sequence: TGTGCCAGCAGCCCCTCAGCGGGAGGGCCGGTCGAGCAGTACTTC.

J is TRBJ2-3 and V is TRBV28; D call uncertain. CDR1 is MDHEN, CDR2 SYDVKM, per germline. The CDR3 length is 16 residues. Trimming removed 6 bases from V and 4 bases from J, with 20 bases in between. CDR3 sequence reads: CASRLGIVPWADTQYF. For the CDR3, the DNA is TGTGCCAGCAGGTTAGGTATCGTCCCTTGGGCAGATACGCAGTATTTT.

The V and J genes are TRBV6-1 and TRBJ1-2, with D maybe TRBD1 (5 bases). V was pared by 6 bases and J by 7 bases, with 15 bases between. The CDR3 has 13 residues. The germline CDR1 and CDR2 sequences are MNHNS and SASEGT. In nucleotides, the CDR3 is TGTGCCAGCAGGCCGACAGTGGGAAGTGGCTACACCTTC. Protein: CASRPTVGSGYTF.

This clone rates as medium-sized. This chain joins TRBV10-1 and TRBJ2-7, with D uncertain. V dropped 7 bases and J dropped 6 bases, with 13 bases sitting between them. The germline V gene has CDR1 WNHNN and CDR2 SYGVQD (reference sequence). This CDR3 is 12 amino acids long. The CDR3 loop reads CASTPVECEQYF. CDR3 DNA: TGCGCCAGCACCCCAGTTGAGTGCGAGCAGTACTTC.

This clone has at least ten counts. The CDR3 loop is CASSQEELAGDRELFF. The CDR3 coding sequence is TGCGCCAGCAGCCAAGAGGAACTAGCGGGAGACCGGGAGCTGTTTTTT. V gene TRBV4-3 combines with J gene TRBJ2-2, with 11 bases lining up with TRBD2. J was trimmed by 9 bases and V by 0 bases; bases with no gene match: 6. Germline assignment: CDR1 LGHNA and CDR2 YSLEER. The CDR3 sequence is 16 residues long.

This clone is termed medium-sized (0.01 to 0.1%). The rearrangement links TRBV28 to TRBJ1-1, with D tentatively TRBD1 (5 bases). Looked up from germline, CDR1 is MDHEN and CDR2 is SYDVKM. The V and J ends lost 5 bases and 6 bases respectively, with 13 bases between them. The CDR3 extends over 13 amino acids. The CDR3: CASSPVGTAEAFF. CDR3 coding DNA: TGTGCCAGCAGTCCCGTGGGGACTGCTGAAGCTTTCTTT.

CDR3 in amino acids: CASSLEGQGWDTEAFF. In nucleotides, the CDR3 is TGTGCCAGCAGTTTAGAGGGACAGGGGTGGGACACTGAAGCTTTCTTT. The rearrangement links TRBV28 to TRBJ1-1; 10 bases match TRBD1. Germline values: CDR1 MDHEN, CDR2 SYDVKM. The CDR3 runs to 16 residues. J lost 3 bases, V lost 2 bases, and 6 bases had no gene match. Complete variable domain (other parts from reference TRBV28 and TRBJ1-1): DVKVTQSSRYLVKRTGEKVFLECVQDMDHENMFWYRQDPGLGLRLIYFSYDVKMKEKGDIPEGYSVSREKKERFSLILESASTNQTSMYLCASSLEGQGWDTEAFFGQGTRLTVV.

This clone showed up many times. This chain links TRBV5-1 with TRBJ2-7; D possibly matches TRBD1 or TRBD2 (5 bases each). The V gene's germline CDR1 is SGHRS and CDR2 YFSETQ. The ends were cut back, 0 bases at V and 3 bases at J, with 13 bases in the middle. The CDR3 sequence is 15 residues long. CDR3 region: CASSLDGTAGYEQYF. CDR3 nucleotide sequence: TGCGCCAGCAGCTTGGACGGGACGGCTGGCTACGAGCAGTACTTC.

The table lists this clone with many counts. The chain is built from TRBV11-2 and TRBJ2-2; D is undetermined. The CDR3 has 13 residues. Germline V CDR1 and CDR2: SGHAT, FQNNGV. Trimming shortened V by 0 bases and J by 8 bases, and 7 bases separated the two germline ends. CDR3 DNA sequence: TGTGCCAGCAGCTTAGACCGCCCGGGGGAGCTGTTTTTT. It encodes CASSLDRPGELFF.

This clone was recorded at least ten times. V is TRBV7-2 and J is TRBJ2-5; the match to TRBD2 covers 11 bases. V trimming: 8 bases; J trimming: 1 base; junction bases outside the gene matches: 9. Germline V gene lookup returns CDR1 SGHTA and CDR2 FQGNSA. There are 16 residues in the CDR3. The CDR3 bases are TGTGCCAGCTCATCGGGACTAGCGGTCTCCCAAGAGACCCAGTACTTC. This translates into CASSSGLAVSQETQYF.

This clone was picked up many times. The V and J genes are TRBV5-5 and TRBJ2-3; D not certain. Trimming removed 0 bases from V and 2 bases from J, with 7 bases in between. Germline V gene sequence: CDR1 SGHKS, CDR2 YYEKEE (reference sequence). The CDR3 is 14 residues long. In nucleotides, the CDR3 is TGTGCCAGCAGCTTGGTGCAATTCACAGATACGCAGTATTTT. Translating gives CASSLVQFTDTQYF.

This chain uses TRBV20-1 with TRBJ1-5; tentatively, D is TRBD1 (5 bases). Germline V gives CDR1 DFQATT, CDR2 SNEGSKA (reference sequence). Trimming left V 6 bases short and J 10 bases short, with 25 bases between. This CDR3 has 15 residues. The CDR3, as DNA: TGCAGTGCCACTCTGACCGGGGTTGAAGGGGATCCCCAGCATTTT. Protein: CSATLTGVEGDPQHF.

This chain uses TRBV5-1 with TRBJ2-3; no clear D. The CDR3 spans 13 residues. CDR1 and CDR2 from the germline V gene are SGHRS and YFSETQ. The CDR3 DNA follows: TGCTCCATCAGCTTAGGGTTCGGGGATACGCAGTATTTT. It encodes CSISLGFGDTQYF. Variable domain in full (rest from reference TRBV5-1 and TRBJ2-3): KAGVTQTPRYLIKTRGQQVTLSCSPISGHRSVSWYQQTPGQGLQFLFEYFSETQRNKGNFPGRFSGRQFSNSRSEMNVSTLELGDSALYLCSISLGFGDTQYFGPGTRLTVL.

This clone was counted ten times or more. This rearrangement joins TRBV30 to TRBJ1-1, with TRBD1 as a possible D gene (6 bases). CDR3 length: 13 residues. Trimming took 1 base from V and 4 from J, leaving 10 bases between them. Germline CDR1 is GTSNPN and CDR2 is SVGIG (reference sequence). The CDR3 spells CAWSARGSTEAFF. The CDR3 nucleotides read TGTGCCTGGAGTGCTAGGGGGAGCACTGAAGCTTTCTTT.

Relative to its sample, this clone is medium-sized (0.01 to 0.1%). J is TRBJ2-7 and V is TRBV5-1; 7 bases are a match to TRBD2. The ends lost 0 bases at V and 4 bases at J; junction bases unmatched: 7. This CDR3 spans 15 amino acids. Germline CDR1 is SGHRS and CDR2 is YFSETQ. In nucleotides, the CDR3 is TGCGCCAGCAGCTTGGAGGCTAGCGGTGGTTACGAGCAGTACTTC. Its translation is CASSLEASGGYEQYF.

The sample holds many counts of this clone. The chain employs TRBV19 and TRBJ2-2; tentatively, D is TRBD1 (5 bases). This CDR3 spans 16 amino acids. Trimming removed 1 base from V and 2 bases from J, with 11 bases in between. Germline-derived CDR1 and CDR2 are LNHDA and SQIVND (reference sequence). CDR3 nucleotides: TGTGCCAGTAGTATAGTGGGGTGGGGCAACACCGGGGAGCTGTTTTTT. It codes for CASSIVGWGNTGELFF.

This clone was seen many times. V is TRBV5-1 and J is TRBJ2-2; D is perhaps TRBD2 (5 bases). Between the trimmed V and J ends, which lost 5 bases and 4 bases, there was a span of 15 bases. CDR1 and CDR2 from the germline V gene are SGHRS and YFSETQ. This CDR3 has 15 residues. The DNA of the CDR3 is TGCGCCAGCAGTTTCGGACGGGCGGGCACCGGGGAGCTGTTTTTT. Amino acids: CASSFGRAGTGELFF. Looking up the rest from reference TRBV5-1 and TRBJ2-2 gives the full variable domain: KAGVTQTPRYLIKTRGQQVTLSCSPISGHRSVSWYQQTPGQGLQFLFEYFSETQRNKGNFPGRFSGRQFSNSRSEMNVSTLELGDSALYLCASSFGRAGTGELFFGEGSRLTVL.